This T cell receptor beta chain was retrieved from a study of shared clonotypes between healthy human individuals (dated by TCRdb to 2020 to 2021). Regarding the study in general: The cohort included three men and two women between 18 and 49 years of age. For each donor, CD4 naive and CD4 memory were each run on three plates, CD8 naive on two plates, and CD8 memory on one plate. The study deeply sequenced blood TCR repertoires of 5 or 6 healthy adults to estimate repertoire size and the extent of clonotype sharing between individuals. To increase sequencing depth and limit assay-specific biases, different laboratories used diverse techniques to prepare libraries and sequence TCR repertoires. Between about 0.9 and 10 billion PBMCs per donor were obtained by leukapheresis.

TCR CDR3 regions were amplified from genomic DNA by multiplex PCR using the deep immunoSEQ assay. Extracted genomic DNA from each cell subset was distributed evenly across all wells of several immunoSEQ 96-well plates, and each plate was treated as a replicate. For sorted subsets, each replicate PCR was loaded with approximately 190 ng genomic DNA, equivalent to about 33,000 T cell genomes. Purified libraries were quantified with a Qubit 3.0 fluorometer, sized on a Bioanalyzer 2100, and re-quantified with the KAPA Library Quantification kit. Every immunoSEQ 96-well plate was sequenced on a separate single-read 150-cycle Illumina NextSeq 550 flow cell. For the original study's pipeline: Because the immunoSEQ output held only junctional sequences and lacked quality scores, the filtering could not match the filtering applied to full-length reads. Sequences were annotated with PyIR, a Python wrapper for IgBLAST v1.9, using IMGT germline references to assign V/J genes and CDR3. Reads with weak V/J assignments (E-value above 1e-6), missing CDR3, stop codons, out-of-frame junctions, or ambiguous translated residues were removed. V3J clonotypes were defined as sequences sharing an identical inferred V gene, J gene, and CDR3 amino acid sequence. To compute the percentage overlap between repertoires, the number of shared unique clonotypes was divided by the size of the smaller repertoire. Three approaches were used to assess repertoire richness: RTK rarefaction, the Chao1 estimator, and Recon v2.1 estimates of unobserved clonotypes. Generation probabilities were computed with OLGA for all TCRbeta clonotypes obtained by the gDNA method from a few donors. Sourced from immuneACCESS, this table was stored by TCRdb with only in-frame sequences that have V and J called. A share of the clones is absent; for the studies checked, an unresolved V gene accounts for under half, and the remainder has no known explanation. The DNA was the basis for D and trimming; V, J and clone size are from that table. In this sample the table shows over 1.5 million clones, 98% of which occur a single time. The ten most abundant clones make up 0.45% of the sample.

Cut back by 2 bases and 4 bases, the V and J ends lie 8 bases apart. Taken from the germline V gene (reference sequence), the CDR1 and CDR2 loops are MNHNY and SVGAGI. The CDR3 goes from the cysteine to the phenylalanine over 13 residues. Only the CDR3 part of the read is kept: 39 bases, read in frame from the first base. The investigation overall reported the following: Rarefaction of sorted-subset datasets indicated incomplete sequencing despite the large sequencing depth. Based on pairwise subsampling, the degree of clonotype sharing among donors was expected to be affected by sequencing depth. Sampling was limited to blood, and TCR repertoires in tissue likely differ from TCR repertoires in blood. Higher generation probabilities were observed for clonotypes shared by all four sorted-subset donors than for non-shared clonotypes. Estimated clonotype richness was generally larger for naive than for memory subsets. The small number of donors limited the genetic and exposure-history diversity represented. Sharing across a few donors was observed for approximately 4.6% of naive CD4, about 4% of naive CD8, 2% to 2.5% of memory CD4, and around 0.4% of memory CD8 clonotypes.

The donors were healthy, HIV-negative adults who had no recently reported acute infections or vaccinations. All donors were Caucasian adults living in Nashville, Tennessee, USA. CD4+ T cells were enriched through magnetic negative selection, after which naive cells were positively selected on CD45RA and the remaining negative fraction served as the memory subset. Blood was obtained by leukapheresis, after which PBMCs were separated by Ficoll-Histopaque density gradient centrifugation and cryopreserved in liquid nitrogen vapor phase. Purity and quantity of every magnetically sorted T cell population were checked by analytical flow cytometry. From each sorted fraction, genomic DNA was isolated and quantified by UV absorbance on a Nanodrop 2000c. Concerning this clone itself: The antigen it binds to is not known. No clone much larger than this one lies a single base away; base qualities are absent.

The clonotype comes from a man in his thirties or forties in good health. The sample was naive CD4+ T cells sorted from blood. The sample's cell subset or site label is to be understood as: CD45RA+ positively selected. This receptor chain uses TRBV6-6 and TRBJ1-1; the D segment cannot be called with confidence. The bases are TGTGCCAGCAGTTACCGAGCTGGCACTGAAGCTTTCTTT. Translation gives CASSYRAGTEAFF.